The 25 T cell receptor beta chains presented below share a single source sample, sequenced in a study of blood T cell repertoires in COVID-19. Sequencing used immunoSEQ multiplex PCR; TCRdb keeps in-frame clones, though not all of them. The repertoire holds 45,000 to 55,000 clones, with about three quarters as singletons. The sequenced material came from peripheral blood. The receptors come from a human donor with active or convalescent COVID-19. The donor label of this sample is uncertain.

This clone was seen only once. The chain combines TRBV24-1 with TRBJ2-2; perhaps TRBD2 as D (6 bases). V lost 3 bases and J 3 bases, leaving 10 bases between the germline ends. Germline V gene sequence: CDR1 KGHDR, CDR2 SFDVKD. This CDR3 has 15 residues. As DNA, the CDR3 is TGTGCCACCAGTGATGGGGGGAGACACACCGGGGAGCTGTTTTTT. Amino acids: CATSDGGRHTGELFF.

This clone was counted once. J is TRBJ2-4 and V is TRBV5-1, with D perhaps TRBD2 (6 bases). V lost 5 bases and J 6 bases, leaving 15 bases between the germline ends. The germline V gene has CDR1 SGHRS and CDR2 YFSETQ. The CDR3 extends over 14 amino acids. CDR3 region: CASSLTGEGNIQYF. In nucleotides, the CDR3 is TGCGCCAGCAGTTTGACGGGGGAAGGAAACATTCAGTACTTC. Using reference TRBV5-1 and TRBJ2-4 for the parts outside the CDR3, the full variable domain is KAGVTQTPRYLIKTRGQQVTLSCSPISGHRSVSWYQQTPGQGLQFLFEYFSETQRNKGNFPGRFSGRQFSNSRSEMNVSTLELGDSALYLCASSLTGEGNIQYFGAGTRLSVL.

The chain carries TRBV7-9 and TRBJ1-3; D may be TRBD1 (6 bases). V shed 3 bases and J shed 6 bases, with 9 bases lying between them. The CDR3 extends over 13 amino acids. The germline CDR1 and CDR2 sequences are SEHNR and FQNEAQ (reference sequence). The chain's CDR3 is CASSLRGANTIYF. The CDR3 DNA follows: TGTGCCAGCAGCTTGCGGGGGGCAAACACCATATATTTT.

This clone has a single count. The rearrangement links TRBV28 to TRBJ1-1; 12 nucleotides line up with TRBD1. V trimming: 6 bases; J trimming: 4 bases; junction bases outside the gene matches: 9. The germline V gene has CDR1 MDHEN and CDR2 SYDVKM. The CDR3 totals 16 residues. The CDR3 DNA follows: TGTGCCAGCAGCTCCCGGGACAGGGGGCCCCTCACTGAAGCTTTCTTT. Translation gives CASSSRDRGPLTEAFF.

The chain is built from TRBV19 and TRBJ1-2; the D gene is possibly TRBD1 (5 bases). This CDR3 spans 13 amino acids. V was cut by 5 bases and J by 2 bases, with 9 bases left in between. The germline gives CDR1 LNHDA, CDR2 SQIVND (reference sequence). DNA for the CDR3: TGTGCCAGTAGTTCCACAGGAAACTATGGCTACACCTTC. Its translation is CASSSTGNYGYTF.

The V and J genes are TRBV24-1 and TRBJ1-2; the D gene is possibly TRBD1 (5 bases). The CDR3 contains 14 residues. The germline V and J ends were trimmed by 5 bases and 4 bases, with 13 bases remaining between them. Germline V CDR1 and CDR2: KGHDR, SFDVKD. The DNA for the CDR3 is TGTGCCACCAGTGCCGGGGGTGAGGTCTATGGCTACACCTTC. The encoded protein is CATSAGGEVYGYTF.

The chain couples TRBV27 to TRBJ1-4; 7 bases map to TRBD1. Trimming at V came to 4 bases and at J to 5 bases, leaving 7 bases not matched to a gene. In germline, CDR1 is MNHEY, CDR2 SMNVEV (reference sequence). The CDR3 spans 15 residues. DNA for the CDR3: TGTGCCAGCAGTTCACTGGGACAGCGGAATGAAAAACTGTTTTTT. Its protein is CASSSLGQRNEKLFF.

The chain has TRBV30 and TRBJ1-5; 9 bases align to TRBD1. The CDR3 runs 13 residues. J was trimmed by 7 bases and V by 8 bases; bases with no gene match: 9. Looked up from germline, CDR1 is GTSNPN and CDR2 is SVGIG (reference sequence). The CDR3 DNA is TGTGCCGCAACGGGACAGGGATTGCAGCCCCAGCATTTT. It is translated as CAATGQGLQPQHF.

The V and J genes are TRBV5-1 and TRBJ2-3, with 8 bases identical to TRBD1. CDR3 length equals 16 residues. Germline values: CDR1 SGHRS, CDR2 YFSETQ. V dropped 3 bases and J dropped 2; count of bases not matched to a gene: 8. In nucleotides, the CDR3 is TGCGCCAGCAGCTCCCTGGGACAGGCCACCACAGATACGCAGTATTTT. Protein: CASSSLGQATTDTQYF. The full variable domain, in which reference TRBV5-1 and TRBJ2-3 provide the parts outside the CDR3, is KAGVTQTPRYLIKTRGQQVTLSCSPISGHRSVSWYQQTPGQGLQFLFEYFSETQRNKGNFPGRFSGRQFSNSRSEMNVSTLELGDSALYLCASSSLGQATTDTQYFGPGTRLTVL.

This clone was counted between two and nine times. The chain couples TRBV10-1 to TRBJ2-5; 11 nucleotides agree with TRBD1. Trimming removed 2 bases from V and 2 bases from J; junction bases left unmatched: 7. The CDR3 has 17 amino acids. Germline loops: CDR1 WNHNN, CDR2 SYGVQD (reference sequence). CDR3 coding DNA: TGCGCCAGCAGTGAGGGGGGACAGGGGGGATCTCAAGAGACCCAGTACTTC. Translating gives CASSEGGQGGSQETQYF.

In the case of this clone: This may be a read error: a much more frequent sequence differs by one nucleotide. This chain joins TRBV7-8 and TRBJ2-1; 11 bases line up with TRBD1. The junction had 6 bases not matched to a gene; V was cut back by 5 bases and J by 6 bases. Germline lookup yields CDR1 SGHVS and CDR2 FQNEAQ. The CDR3 runs to 15 residues. The CDR3 loop is CASSHGQGAGNEQFF. CDR3 DNA sequence: TGTGCCAGCAGCCACGGACAGGGGGCAGGCAATGAGCAGTTCTTC.

A single count supports this clone. The chain is built from TRBV30 and TRBJ1-2; D gene unclear. CDR3 length equals 11 residues. Germline CDR1 and CDR2: GTSNPN and SVGIG (reference sequence). Trimming left V 0 bases short and J 8 bases short, with 7 bases between. The chain's CDR3 is CAWSVRGGYTF. For the CDR3, the DNA is TGTGCCTGGAGTGTACGTGGCGGCTACACCTTC.

The CDR3 reads CSVGGQHLGDYGYTF. The CDR3 DNA reads as TGCAGCGTCGGGGGGCAGCACCTGGGGGACTATGGCTACACCTTC. The genes are TRBV29-1 and TRBJ1-2; maybe TRBD1 (6 bases). Germline CDR1 and CDR2: SQVTM and ANQGSEA. V gave up 6 bases and J gave up 3 bases, with 20 bases separating them. The CDR3 is 15 residues long.

The chain joins TRBV2 to TRBJ2-1; TRBD1 matches at 7 bases. The CDR3 runs 12 residues. In germline, CDR1 is SNHLY, CDR2 FYNNEI. With V trimmed by 2 bases and J by 8 bases, 0 bases remained unmatched. CDR3 bases: TGTGCCAGCAGTGAACAGGGGGATGAGCAGTTCTTC. This sequence encodes CASSEQGDEQFF. Looking up the rest from reference TRBV2 and TRBJ2-1 gives the full variable domain: EPEVTQTPSHQVTQMGQEVILRCVPISNHLYFYWYRQILGQKVEFLVSFYNNEISEKSEIFDDQFSVERPDGSNFTLKIRSTKLEDSAMYFCASSEQGDEQFFGPGTRLTVL.

The rearrangement links TRBV12-5 to TRBJ2-3; 7 bases agree with TRBD1. Germline CDR1 is LGHNT and CDR2 is FRNRAP. The CDR3 has 13 amino acids. V dropped 6 bases and J dropped 7; count of bases not matched to a gene: 7. CDR3 protein: CASGKTGPNTQYF. In DNA, the CDR3 is TGTGCTAGTGGGAAGACAGGGCCAAATACGCAGTATTTT. The full variable domain, in which reference TRBV12-5 and TRBJ2-3 provide the parts outside the CDR3, is DARVTQTPRHKVTEMGQEVTMRCQPILGHNTVFWYRQTMMQGLELLAYFRNRAPLDDSGMPKDRFSAEMPDATLATLKIQPSEPRDSAVYFCASGKTGPNTQYFGPGTRLTVL.

This chain joins TRBV19 and TRBJ2-7; 12 bases match TRBD1. Germline V lookup: CDR1 LNHDA, CDR2 SQIVND (reference sequence). This CDR3 is 17 amino acids long. V gave up 6 bases and J gave up 6 bases; unmatched junction bases: 15. The CDR3 DNA reads as TGTGCCAGTAGCCCCCCCGGGACAGGGGGCCATTGGAGCGAGCAGTACTTC. The encoded protein is CASSPPGTGGHWSEQYF.

The V call is TRBV3-1 (or the pseudogene TRBV3-2), the J call TRBJ1-5; tentatively, D is TRBD1 (5 bases). The V end was cut by 1 base, the J end by 1 base, with 5 bases between. This CDR3 comprises 14 residues. Germline lookup yields CDR1 LGHDT and CDR2 YNNKEL (reference sequence). CDR3 DNA: TGTGCCAGCAGCCAAGGGGGCAGCAATCAGCCCCAGCATTTT. Translated, it gives CASSQGGSNQPQHF.

The chain couples TRBV7-3 to TRBJ2-5; TRBD1 agrees at 8 bases. The germline CDR1 and CDR2 sequences are SGHTA and FQGTGA. V lost 2 bases to trimming and J lost 5 bases; unmatched junction nucleotides: 7. The CDR3 covers 15 residues. The CDR3 sequence is CASSLGTGPGETQYF. The CDR3 bases are TGTGCCAGCAGCTTAGGGACAGGTCCCGGGGAGACCCAGTACTTC.

The chain employs TRBV14 and TRBJ2-2; 9 bases map to TRBD2. Germline V gene lookup returns CDR1 SGHDN and CDR2 FVKESK. V shed 2 bases, J shed 7 bases, and the junction held 14 bases outside the gene matches. This CDR3 is built from 18 residues. The CDR3 region is CASSQFFSAGGYGGELFF. The CDR3 DNA reads TGTGCCAGCAGCCAATTTTTTTCAGCGGGAGGATACGGCGGGGAGCTGTTTTTT.

J is TRBJ2-7 and V is TRBV28; possible D gene TRBD2, 6 bases. CDR1 is MDHEN and CDR2 is SYDVKM in the germline V gene. V was shortened by 6 bases and J by 2 bases, with 14 bases between the two germline ends. This CDR3 region has 14 residues. The chain's CDR3 is CASRGTPGAYEQYF. DNA of the CDR3: TGTGCCAGCAGAGGGACTCCGGGGGCCTACGAGCAGTACTTC. Based on the CDR3 plus reference TRBV28 and TRBJ2-7, the full variable domain is DVKVTQSSRYLVKRTGEKVFLECVQDMDHENMFWYRQDPGLGLRLIYFSYDVKMKEKGDIPEGYSVSREKKERFSLILESASTNQTSMYLCASRGTPGAYEQYFGPGTRLTVT.

With regard to this clone: Other DNA sequences from this sample encode an identical CDR3 as well. The CDR3 DNA reads as TGTGCCAGTAGTACCCCCGGGACTCCGTCCTACGAGCAGTACTTC. Amino acid sequence: CASSTPGTPSYEQYF. The rearrangement links TRBV19 to TRBJ2-7; TRBD2 might be the D (6 bases). The V gene's germline CDR1 is LNHDA and CDR2 SQIVND (reference sequence). The V and J ends lost 4 bases and 1 base respectively, with 14 bases between them. The CDR3 length is 15 residues.

The chain combines TRBV5-8 with TRBJ2-7, with D unclear. Germline V lookup: CDR1 SGHTS, CDR2 YDEGEE. CDR3 length equals 13 residues. The V end was cut by 2 bases, the J end by 5 bases, with 11 bases between. The DNA of the CDR3 is TGTGCCAGCAGCTTAGGATTTCGGGACGAGCAGTACTTC. Its protein is CASSLGFRDEQYF.

The chain joins TRBV5-1 to TRBJ2-6; tentative D call: TRBD2 (7 bases). With 3 bases removed from V and 0 bases from J, the gap between germline ends came to 13 bases. The CDR3 extends over 17 amino acids. CDR1 SGHRS and CDR2 YFSETQ come from the germline V gene. CDR3 protein: CASSSEGGVSGANVLTF. For the CDR3, the DNA is TGCGCCAGCAGCTCCGAAGGGGGGGTCTCTGGGGCCAACGTCCTGACTTTC.

This chain uses TRBV11-2 with TRBJ2-2, with D uncertain. Looked up from germline, CDR1 is SGHAT and CDR2 is FQNNGV. The CDR3 contains 15 residues. V gave up 0 bases and J gave up 4 bases, with 9 bases separating them. CDR3 amino acids: CASSLDRQSTGELFF. DNA of the CDR3: TGTGCCAGCAGCTTAGATCGTCAGTCCACCGGGGAGCTGTTTTTT. The entire variable domain, with the rest obtained from reference TRBV11-2 and TRBJ2-2, is as follows: EAGVAQSPRYKIIEKRQSVAFWCNPISGHATLYWYQQILGQGPKLLIQFQNNGVVDDSQLPKDRFSAERLKGVDSTLKIQPAKLEDSAVYLCASSLDRQSTGELFFGEGSRLTVL.

The chain carries TRBV11-2 and TRBJ1-1; 7 bases are a match to TRBD1. The CDR3 is 13 amino acids. In germline, CDR1 is SGHAT, CDR2 FQNNGV. Losses at the gene ends were 1 base for V and 8 bases for J; bases not matched to a gene: 4. This CDR3 reads CASSLGVDREAFF. The CDR3, as DNA: TGTGCCAGCAGCTTAGGGGTGGACAGGGAAGCTTTCTTT.